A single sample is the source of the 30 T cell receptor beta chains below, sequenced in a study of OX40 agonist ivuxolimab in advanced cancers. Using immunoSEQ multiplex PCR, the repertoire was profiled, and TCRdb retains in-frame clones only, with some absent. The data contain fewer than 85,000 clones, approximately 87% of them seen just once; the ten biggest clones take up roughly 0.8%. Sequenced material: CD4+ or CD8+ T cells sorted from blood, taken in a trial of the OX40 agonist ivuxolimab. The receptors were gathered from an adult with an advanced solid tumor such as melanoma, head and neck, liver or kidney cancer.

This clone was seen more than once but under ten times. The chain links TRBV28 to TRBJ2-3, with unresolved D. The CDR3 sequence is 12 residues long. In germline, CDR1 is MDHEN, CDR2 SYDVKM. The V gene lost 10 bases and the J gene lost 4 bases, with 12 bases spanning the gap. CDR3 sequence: CATIAPSDTQYF. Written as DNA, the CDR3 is TGTGCCACCATAGCCCCCTCAGATACGCAGTATTTT.

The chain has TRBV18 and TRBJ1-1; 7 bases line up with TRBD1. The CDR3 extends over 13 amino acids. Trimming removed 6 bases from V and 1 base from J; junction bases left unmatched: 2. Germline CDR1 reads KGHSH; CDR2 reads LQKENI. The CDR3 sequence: CASSGTANTEAFF. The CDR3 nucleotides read TGTGCCAGCTCCGGGACAGCGAACACTGAAGCTTTCTTT. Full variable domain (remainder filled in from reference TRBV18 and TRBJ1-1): NAGVMQNPRHLVRRRGQEARLRCSPMKGHSHVYWYRQLPEEGLKFMVYLQKENIIDESGMPKERFSAEFPKEGPSILRIQQVVRGDSAAYFCASSGTANTEAFFGQGTRLTVV.

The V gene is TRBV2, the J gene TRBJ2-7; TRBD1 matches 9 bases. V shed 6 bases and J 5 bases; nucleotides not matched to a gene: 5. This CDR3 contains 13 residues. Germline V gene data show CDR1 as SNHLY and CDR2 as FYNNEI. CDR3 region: CASRGTGRDEQYF. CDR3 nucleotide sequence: TGTGCCAGCAGGGGGACAGGGAGAGACGAGCAGTACTTC. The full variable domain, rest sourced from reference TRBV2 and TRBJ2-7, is EPEVTQTPSHQVTQMGQEVILRCVPISNHLYFYWYRQILGQKVEFLVSFYNNEISEKSEIFDDQFSVERPDGSNFTLKIRSTKLEDSAMYFCASRGTGRDEQYFGPGTRLTVT.

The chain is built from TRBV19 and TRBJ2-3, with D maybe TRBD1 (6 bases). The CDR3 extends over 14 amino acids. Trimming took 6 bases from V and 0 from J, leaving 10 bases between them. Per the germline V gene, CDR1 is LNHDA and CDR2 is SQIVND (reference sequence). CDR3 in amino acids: CASRHRVSTDTQYF. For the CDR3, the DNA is TGTGCCAGTAGACACAGGGTAAGCACAGATACGCAGTATTTT.

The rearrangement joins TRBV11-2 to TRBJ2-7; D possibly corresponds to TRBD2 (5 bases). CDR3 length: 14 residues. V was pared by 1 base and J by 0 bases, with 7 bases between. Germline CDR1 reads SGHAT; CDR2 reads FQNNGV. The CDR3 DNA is TGTGCCAGCAGCTTAGCCCGGGGCTCCTACGAGCAGTACTTC. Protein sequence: CASSLARGSYEQYF.

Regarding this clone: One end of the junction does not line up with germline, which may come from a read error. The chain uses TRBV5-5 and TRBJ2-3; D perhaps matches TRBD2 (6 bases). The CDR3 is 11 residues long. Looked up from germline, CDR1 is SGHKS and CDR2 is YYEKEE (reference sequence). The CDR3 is CASSESGTANF. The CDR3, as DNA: TGTGCCAGCAGTGAATCCGGGACTGCAAATTTT.

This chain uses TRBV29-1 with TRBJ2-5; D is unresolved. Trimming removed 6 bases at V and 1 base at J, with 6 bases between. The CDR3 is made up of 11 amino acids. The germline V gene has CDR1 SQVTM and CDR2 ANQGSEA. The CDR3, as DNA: TGCAGCGTGGCAGCCCAAGAGACCCAGTACTTC. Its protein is CSVAAQETQYF.

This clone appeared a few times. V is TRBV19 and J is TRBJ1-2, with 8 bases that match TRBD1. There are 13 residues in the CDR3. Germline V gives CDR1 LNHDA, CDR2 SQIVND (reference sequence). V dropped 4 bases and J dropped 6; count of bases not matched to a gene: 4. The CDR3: CASSTAGGNGYTF. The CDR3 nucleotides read TGTGCCAGTAGTACCGCAGGGGGCAATGGCTACACCTTC.

CDR3 protein: CASSPGSNYGYTF. The CDR3 bases are TGTGCCAGCAGCCCCGGCTCTAACTATGGCTACACCTTC. The chain couples TRBV6-5 to TRBJ1-2; D remains unclear. The CDR3 length is 13 residues. The ends were cut back, 6 bases at V and 0 bases at J, with 8 bases in the middle. Per the germline V gene, CDR1 is MNHEY and CDR2 is SVGAGI.

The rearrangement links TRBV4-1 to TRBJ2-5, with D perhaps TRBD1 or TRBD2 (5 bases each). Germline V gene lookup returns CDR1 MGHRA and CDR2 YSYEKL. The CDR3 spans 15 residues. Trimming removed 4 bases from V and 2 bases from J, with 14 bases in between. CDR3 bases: TGCGCCAGCAGCCGGATCGGGACCGTACAAGAGACCCAGTACTTC. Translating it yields CASSRIGTVQETQYF.

This CDR3 is CASSQGTSPYNEQFF. The CDR3 bases are TGTGCCAGCAGCCAGGGGACTAGCCCCTACAATGAGCAGTTCTTC. The chain employs TRBV14 and TRBJ2-1; 9 bases are shared with TRBD2. V dropped 3 bases and J dropped 2; count of bases not matched to a gene: 2. Looked up from germline, CDR1 is SGHDN and CDR2 is FVKESK. The CDR3 has 15 amino acids. Using reference TRBV14 and TRBJ2-1 for the parts outside the CDR3, the full variable domain is EAGVTQFPSHSVIEKGQTVTLRCDPISGHDNLYWYRRVMGKEIKFLLHFVKESKQDESGMPNNRFLAERTGGTYSTLKVQPAELEDSGVYFCASSQGTSPYNEQFFGPGTRLTVL.

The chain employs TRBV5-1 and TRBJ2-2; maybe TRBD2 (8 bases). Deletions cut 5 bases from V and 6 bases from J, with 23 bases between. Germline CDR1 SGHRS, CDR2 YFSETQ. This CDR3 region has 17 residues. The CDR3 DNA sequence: TGCGCCAGCAGTCAACCGCCCGGGACAGCGGGGGCCGGGGAGCTGTTTTTT. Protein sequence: CASSQPPGTAGAGELFF.

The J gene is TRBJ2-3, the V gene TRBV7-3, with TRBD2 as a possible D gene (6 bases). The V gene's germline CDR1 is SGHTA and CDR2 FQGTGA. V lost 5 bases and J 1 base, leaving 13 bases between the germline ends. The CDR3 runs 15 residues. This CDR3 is CASSVMGLRTDTQYF. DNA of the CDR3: TGTGCCAGCAGCGTTATGGGACTCCGCACAGATACGCAGTATTTT.

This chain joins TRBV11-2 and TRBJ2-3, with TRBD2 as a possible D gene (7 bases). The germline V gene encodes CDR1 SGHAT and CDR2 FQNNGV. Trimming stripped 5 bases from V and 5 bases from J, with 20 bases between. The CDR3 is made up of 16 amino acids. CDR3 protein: CASSTTRGGYGDTQYF. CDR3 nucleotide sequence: TGTGCCAGCAGCACGACTAGGGGGGGATACGGAGATACGCAGTATTTT.

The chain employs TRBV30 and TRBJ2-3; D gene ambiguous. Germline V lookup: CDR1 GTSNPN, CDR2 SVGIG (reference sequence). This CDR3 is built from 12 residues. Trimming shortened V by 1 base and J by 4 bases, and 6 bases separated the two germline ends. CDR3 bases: TGTGCCTGGAGTGGCCTGGCAGATACGCAGTATTTT. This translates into CAWSGLADTQYF.

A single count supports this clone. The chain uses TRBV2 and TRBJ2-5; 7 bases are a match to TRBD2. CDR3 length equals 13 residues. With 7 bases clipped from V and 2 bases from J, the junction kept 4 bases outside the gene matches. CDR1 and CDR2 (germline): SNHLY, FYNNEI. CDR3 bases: TGTGCCAGCAAGTCAGCGGGGCAAGAGACCCAGTACTTC. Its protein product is CASKSAGQETQYF.

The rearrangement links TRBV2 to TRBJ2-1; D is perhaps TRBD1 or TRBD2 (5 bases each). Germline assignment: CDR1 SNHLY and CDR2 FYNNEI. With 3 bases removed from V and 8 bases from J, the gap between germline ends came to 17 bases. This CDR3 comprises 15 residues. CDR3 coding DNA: TGTGCCAGCAGTGAGAAGTGGGACCCTGGGGATGAGCAGTTCTTC. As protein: CASSEKWDPGDEQFF.

The CDR3 nucleotides read TGTGCCAGCAGTCCTAGGGGCAATCAGCCCCAGCATTTT. It translates to CASSPRGNQPQHF. The J gene is TRBJ1-5, the V gene TRBV27, with D uncertain. The CDR3 has 13 residues. Germline CDR1 MNHEY, CDR2 SMNVEV (reference sequence). With 5 bases removed from V and 2 bases from J, the gap between germline ends came to 7 bases.

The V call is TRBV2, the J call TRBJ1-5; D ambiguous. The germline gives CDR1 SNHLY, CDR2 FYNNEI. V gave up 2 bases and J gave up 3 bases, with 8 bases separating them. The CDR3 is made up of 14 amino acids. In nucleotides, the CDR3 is TGTGCCAGCAGTGAATGGAAGGACAATCAGCCCCAGCATTTT. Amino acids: CASSEWKDNQPQHF.

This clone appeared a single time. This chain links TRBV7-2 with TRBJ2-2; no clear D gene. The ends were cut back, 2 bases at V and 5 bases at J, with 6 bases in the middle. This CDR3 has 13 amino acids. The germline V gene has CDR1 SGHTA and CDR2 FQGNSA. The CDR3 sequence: CASSLRQTGELFF. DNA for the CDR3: TGTGCCAGCAGCTTAAGGCAGACCGGGGAGCTGTTTTTT.

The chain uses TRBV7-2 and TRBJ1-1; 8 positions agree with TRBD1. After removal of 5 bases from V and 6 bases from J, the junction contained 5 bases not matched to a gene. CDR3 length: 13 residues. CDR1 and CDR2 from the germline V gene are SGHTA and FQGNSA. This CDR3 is CASSPQGAAEAFF. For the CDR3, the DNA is TGTGCCAGCAGCCCCCAGGGGGCCGCTGAAGCTTTCTTT.

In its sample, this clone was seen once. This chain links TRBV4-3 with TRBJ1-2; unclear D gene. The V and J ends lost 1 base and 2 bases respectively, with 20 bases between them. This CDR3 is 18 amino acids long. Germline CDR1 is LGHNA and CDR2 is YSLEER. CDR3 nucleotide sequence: TGCGCCAGCAGCCAAGCCCGTTCAGGCACGGACTCCAACTATGGCTACACCTTC. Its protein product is CASSQARSGTDSNYGYTF.

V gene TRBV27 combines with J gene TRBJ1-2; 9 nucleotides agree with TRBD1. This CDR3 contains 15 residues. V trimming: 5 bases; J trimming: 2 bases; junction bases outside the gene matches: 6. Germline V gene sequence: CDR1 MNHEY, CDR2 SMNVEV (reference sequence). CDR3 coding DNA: TGTGCCAGCAGTCCGAGGACAGGGGCAAACTATGGCTACACCTTC. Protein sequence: CASSPRTGANYGYTF.

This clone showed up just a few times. The CDR3 spells CATSREAIQYF. The CDR3 nucleotides are TGTGCCACCAGCAGAGAGGCCATTCAGTACTTC. V and J are TRBV15 and TRBJ2-4, with unresolved D. Trimming stripped 0 bases from V and 9 bases from J, with 3 bases between. The CDR3 is 11 amino acids. Per germline, CDR1 LNHNV and CDR2 YYDKDF (reference sequence).

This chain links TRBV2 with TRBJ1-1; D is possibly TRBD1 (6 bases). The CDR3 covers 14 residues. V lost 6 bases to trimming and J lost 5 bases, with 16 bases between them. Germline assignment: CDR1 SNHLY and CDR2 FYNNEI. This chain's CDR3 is CASRRGGAGTEAFF. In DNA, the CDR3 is TGTGCCAGCAGGAGGGGGGGCGCTGGGACTGAAGCTTTCTTT. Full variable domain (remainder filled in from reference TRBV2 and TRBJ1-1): EPEVTQTPSHQVTQMGQEVILRCVPISNHLYFYWYRQILGQKVEFLVSFYNNEISEKSEIFDDQFSVERPDGSNFTLKIRSTKLEDSAMYFCASRRGGAGTEAFFGQGTRLTVV.

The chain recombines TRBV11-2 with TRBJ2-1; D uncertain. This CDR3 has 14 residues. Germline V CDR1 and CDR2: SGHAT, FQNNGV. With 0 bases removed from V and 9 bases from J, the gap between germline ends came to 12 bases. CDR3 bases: TGTGCCAGCAGCTTAGATCCGGGTATCAGTGAGCAGTTCTTC. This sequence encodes CASSLDPGISEQFF.

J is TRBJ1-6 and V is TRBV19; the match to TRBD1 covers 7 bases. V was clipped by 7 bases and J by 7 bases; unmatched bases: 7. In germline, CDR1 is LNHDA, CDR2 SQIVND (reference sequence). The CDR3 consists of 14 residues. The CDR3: CASTNGQENSPLHF. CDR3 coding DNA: TGTGCCAGTACCAATGGACAGGAAAATTCACCCCTCCACTTT. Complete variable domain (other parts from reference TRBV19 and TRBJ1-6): DGGITQSPKYLFRKEGQNVTLSCEQNLNHDAMYWYRQDPGQGLRLIYYSQIVNDFQKGDIAEGYSVSREKKESFPLTVTSAQKNPTAFYLCASTNGQENSPLHFGNGTRLTVT.

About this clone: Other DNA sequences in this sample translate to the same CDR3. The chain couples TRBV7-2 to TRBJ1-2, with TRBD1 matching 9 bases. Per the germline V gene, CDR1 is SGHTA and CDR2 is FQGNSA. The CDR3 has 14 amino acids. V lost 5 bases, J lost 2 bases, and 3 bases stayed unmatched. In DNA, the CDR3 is TGTGCCAGCAGCCCGGGACAGGGCAACTATGGCTACACCTTC. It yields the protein CASSPGQGNYGYTF.

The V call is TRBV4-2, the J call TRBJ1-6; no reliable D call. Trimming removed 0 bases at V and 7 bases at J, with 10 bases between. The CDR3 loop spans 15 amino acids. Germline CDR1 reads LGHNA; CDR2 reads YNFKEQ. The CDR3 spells CASSQDFPGNSPLHF. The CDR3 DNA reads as TGTGCCAGCAGCCAAGATTTCCCAGGAAATTCACCCCTCCACTTT.

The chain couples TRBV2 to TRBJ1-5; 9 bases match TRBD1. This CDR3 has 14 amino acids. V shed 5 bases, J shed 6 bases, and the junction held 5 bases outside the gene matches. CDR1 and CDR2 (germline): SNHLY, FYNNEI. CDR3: CASSSGQGSQPQHF. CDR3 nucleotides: TGTGCCAGCAGTTCCGGACAGGGGAGTCAGCCCCAGCATTTT.